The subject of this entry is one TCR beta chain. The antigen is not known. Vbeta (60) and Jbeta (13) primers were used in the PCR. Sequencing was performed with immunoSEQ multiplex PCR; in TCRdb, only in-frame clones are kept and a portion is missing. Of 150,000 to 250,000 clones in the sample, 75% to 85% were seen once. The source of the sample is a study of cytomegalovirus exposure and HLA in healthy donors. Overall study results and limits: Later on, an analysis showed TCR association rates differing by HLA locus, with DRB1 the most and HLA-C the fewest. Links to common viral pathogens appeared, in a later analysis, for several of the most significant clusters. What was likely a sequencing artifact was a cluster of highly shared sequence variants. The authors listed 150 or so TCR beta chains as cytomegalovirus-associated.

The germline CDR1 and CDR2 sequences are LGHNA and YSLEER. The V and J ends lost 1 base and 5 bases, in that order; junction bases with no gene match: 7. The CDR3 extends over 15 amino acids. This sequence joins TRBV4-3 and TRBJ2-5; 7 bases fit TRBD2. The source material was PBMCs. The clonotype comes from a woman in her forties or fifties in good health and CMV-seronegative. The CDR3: CASSQGYAGAETQYF. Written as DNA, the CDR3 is TGCGCCAGCAGCCAAGGATACGCGGGAGCGGAGACCCAGTACTTC.